Included here is one TCR beta chain sequence, with context. Antigen specificity is unknown. The data belong to a study of cytomegalovirus exposure and HLA in healthy donors. Study-level points and caveats: HLA alleles showed associations with fewer than 20,000 TCR beta sequences in a later analysis, at a 0.05 false discovery rate. Cytomegalovirus association was assigned to under 200 TCR beta chains. In a later analysis, HLA-C alleles had the fewest associated TCRs, DRB1 alleles the most.

The primer mix had 60 Vbeta and 13 Jbeta primers. In the original processing: An analysis that came later counted 73 million or so unique TCR beta chains, roughly 11 million shared. The method was immunoSEQ multiplex PCR; TCRdb's version includes in-frame clones alone and lacks a portion of them. The DNA was the basis for D and trimming; V, J and clone size are from that table. The data show 57,000 or so clones, with approximately 63% seen just once and less than 20% held by the top ten. V was pared by 8 bases and J by 5 bases, with 6 bases of the junction left unmatched. This CDR3 is 13 amino acids long. Germline CDR1 is SNHLY and CDR2 is FYNNEI.

The sequence derives from a woman aged 55-70 years in good health and CMV-seropositive. The chain employs TRBV2 and TRBJ1-1; 9 bases are a match to TRBD1. Sequenced: PBMCs. CDR3 nucleotide sequence: TGTGCCAGCCAAGGTGGGACAGGGACTGAAGCTTTCTTT. Protein product: CASQGGTGTEAFF.